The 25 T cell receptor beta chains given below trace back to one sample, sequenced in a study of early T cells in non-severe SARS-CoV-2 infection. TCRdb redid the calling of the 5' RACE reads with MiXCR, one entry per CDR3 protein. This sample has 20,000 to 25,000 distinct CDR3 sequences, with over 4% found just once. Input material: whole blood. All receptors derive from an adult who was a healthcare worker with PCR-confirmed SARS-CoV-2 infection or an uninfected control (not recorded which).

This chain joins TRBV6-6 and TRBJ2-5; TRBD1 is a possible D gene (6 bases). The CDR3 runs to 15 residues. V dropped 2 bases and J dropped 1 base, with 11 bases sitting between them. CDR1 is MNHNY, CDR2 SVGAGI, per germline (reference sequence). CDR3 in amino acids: CASSYGGQPQETQYF. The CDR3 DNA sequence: TGTGCCAGCAGTTACGGCGGACAGCCCCAAGAGACCCAGTACTTC.

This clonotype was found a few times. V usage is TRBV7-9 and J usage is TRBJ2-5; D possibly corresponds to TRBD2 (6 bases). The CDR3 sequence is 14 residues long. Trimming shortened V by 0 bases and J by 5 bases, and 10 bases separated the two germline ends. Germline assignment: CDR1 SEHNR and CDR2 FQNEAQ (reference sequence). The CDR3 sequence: CASSLAAGLETQYF. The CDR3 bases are TGTGCCAGCAGCTTAGCGGCGGGACTGGAGACCCAGTACTTC.

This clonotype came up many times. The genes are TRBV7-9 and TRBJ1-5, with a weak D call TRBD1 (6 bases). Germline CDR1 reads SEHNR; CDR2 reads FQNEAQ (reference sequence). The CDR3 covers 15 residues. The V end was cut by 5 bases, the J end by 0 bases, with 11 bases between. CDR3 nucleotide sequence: TGTGCCAGCAGCCTAGGGGGTAATAGCAATCAGCCCCAGCATTTT. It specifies CASSLGGNSNQPQHF. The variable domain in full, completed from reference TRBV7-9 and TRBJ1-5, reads DTGVSQNPRHKITKRGQNVTFRCDPISEHNRLYWYRQTLGQGPEFLTYFQNEAQLEKSRLLSDRFSAERPKGSFSTLEIQRTEQGDSAMYLCASSLGGNSNQPQHFGDGTRLSIL.

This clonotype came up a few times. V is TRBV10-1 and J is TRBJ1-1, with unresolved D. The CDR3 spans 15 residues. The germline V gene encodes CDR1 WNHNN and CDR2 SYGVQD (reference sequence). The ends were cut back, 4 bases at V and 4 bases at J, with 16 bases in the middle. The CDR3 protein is CASSVQPDQRTEAFF. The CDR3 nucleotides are TGCGCCAGCAGTGTTCAGCCGGACCAACGCACTGAAGCTTTCTTT.

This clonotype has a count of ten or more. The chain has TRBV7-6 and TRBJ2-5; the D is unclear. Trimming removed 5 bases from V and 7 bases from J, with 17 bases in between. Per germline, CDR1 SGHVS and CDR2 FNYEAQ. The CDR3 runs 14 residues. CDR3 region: CASSTSGRPTTQYF. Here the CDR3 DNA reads TGTGCCAGCAGCACCTCCGGTAGGCCGACGACCCAGTACTTC. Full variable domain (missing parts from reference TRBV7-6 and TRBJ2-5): GAGVSQSPRYKVTKRGQDVALRCDPISGHVSLYWYRQALGQGPEFLTYFNYEAQQDKSGLPNDRFSAERPEGSISTLTIQRTEQRDSAMYRCASSTSGRPTTQYFGPGTRLLVL.

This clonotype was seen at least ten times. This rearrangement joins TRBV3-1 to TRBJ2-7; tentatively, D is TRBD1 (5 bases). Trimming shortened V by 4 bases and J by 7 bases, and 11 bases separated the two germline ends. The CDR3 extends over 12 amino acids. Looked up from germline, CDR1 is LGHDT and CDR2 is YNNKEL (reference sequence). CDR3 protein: CASSRTLLEQYF. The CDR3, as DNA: TGTGCCAGCAGCCGGACACTTCTGGAGCAGTACTTC.

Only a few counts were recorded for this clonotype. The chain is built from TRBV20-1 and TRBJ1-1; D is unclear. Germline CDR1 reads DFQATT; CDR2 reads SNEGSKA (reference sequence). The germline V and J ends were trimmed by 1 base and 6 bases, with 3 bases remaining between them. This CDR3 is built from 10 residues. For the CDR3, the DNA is TGCAGTGCTAGAGTACCTGAAGCTTTCTTT. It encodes CSARVPEAFF.

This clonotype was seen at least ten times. The CDR3 coding sequence is TGTGCCAGCAGTTACTCAGGGGGTGGCTCACCCCTCCACTTT. Translated: CASSYSGGGSPLHF. V is TRBV6-6 and J is TRBJ1-6, with a tentative D call TRBD1 (6 bases). Trimming cost V 0 bases and J 10 bases, with 10 bases left between them. Germline V CDR1 and CDR2: MNHNY, SVGAGI (reference sequence). The CDR3 length is 14 residues.

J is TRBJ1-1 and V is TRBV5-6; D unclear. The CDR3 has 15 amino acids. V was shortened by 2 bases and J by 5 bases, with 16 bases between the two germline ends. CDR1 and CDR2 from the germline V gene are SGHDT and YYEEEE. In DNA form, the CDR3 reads TGTGCCAGCAGCTTAAGCGGACGGTTGTGGACTGAAGCTTTCTTT. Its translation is CASSLSGRLWTEAFF. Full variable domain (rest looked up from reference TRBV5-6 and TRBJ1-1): DAGVTQSPTHLIKTRGQQVTLRCSPKSGHDTVSWYQQALGQGPQFIFQYYEEEERQRGNFPDRFSGHQFPNYSSELNVNALLLGDSALYLCASSLSGRLWTEAFFGQGTRLTVV.

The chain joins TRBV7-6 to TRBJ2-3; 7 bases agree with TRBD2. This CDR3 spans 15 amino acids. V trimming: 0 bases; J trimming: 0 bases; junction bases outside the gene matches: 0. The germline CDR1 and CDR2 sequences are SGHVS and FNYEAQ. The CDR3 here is CASSLAGGSTDTQYF. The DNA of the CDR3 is TGTGCCAGCAGCTTAGCCGGGGGGAGCACAGATACGCAGTATTTT.

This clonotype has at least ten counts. CDR3 loop: CATSTRLAGGPETQYF. The CDR3 coding sequence is TGTGCCACCAGCACAAGACTAGCGGGGGGGCCGGAGACCCAGTACTTC. The chain is built from TRBV15 and TRBJ2-5; 14 positions match TRBD2. Germline V lookup: CDR1 LNHNV, CDR2 YYDKDF (reference sequence). The CDR3 totals 16 residues. The trim removed 4 bases at V and 5 bases at J, leaving 6 bases unmatched.

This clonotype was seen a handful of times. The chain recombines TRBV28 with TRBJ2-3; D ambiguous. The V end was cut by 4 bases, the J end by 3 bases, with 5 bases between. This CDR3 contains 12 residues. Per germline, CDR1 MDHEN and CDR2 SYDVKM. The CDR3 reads CASSSITDTQYF. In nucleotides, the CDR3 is TGTGCCAGCAGTTCCATTACAGATACGCAGTATTTT.

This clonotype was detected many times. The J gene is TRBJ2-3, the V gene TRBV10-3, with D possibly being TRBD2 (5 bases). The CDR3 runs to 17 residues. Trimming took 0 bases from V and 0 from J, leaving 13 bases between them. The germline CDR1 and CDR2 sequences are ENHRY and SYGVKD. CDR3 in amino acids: CAISESWASRSTDTQYF. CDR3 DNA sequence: TGTGCCATCAGTGAGTCTTGGGCTAGCCGGAGCACAGATACGCAGTATTTT.

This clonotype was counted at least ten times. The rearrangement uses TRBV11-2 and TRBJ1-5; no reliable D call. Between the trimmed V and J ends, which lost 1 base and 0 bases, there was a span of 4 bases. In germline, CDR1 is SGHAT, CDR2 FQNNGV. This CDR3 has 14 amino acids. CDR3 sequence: CASSLAGSNQPQHF. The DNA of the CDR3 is TGTGCCAGCAGCTTAGCGGGTAGCAATCAGCCCCAGCATTTT.

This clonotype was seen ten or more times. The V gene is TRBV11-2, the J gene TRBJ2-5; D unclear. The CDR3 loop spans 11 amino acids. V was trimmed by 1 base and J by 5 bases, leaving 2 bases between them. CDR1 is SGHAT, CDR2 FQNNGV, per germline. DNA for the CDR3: TGTGCCAGCAGCTTAGGGGAGACCCAGTACTTC. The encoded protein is CASSLGETQYF.

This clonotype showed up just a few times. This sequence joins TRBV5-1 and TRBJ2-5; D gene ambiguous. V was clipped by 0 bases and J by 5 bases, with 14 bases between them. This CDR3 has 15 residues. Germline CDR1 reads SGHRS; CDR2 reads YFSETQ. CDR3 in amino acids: CASSLGPEDLETQYF. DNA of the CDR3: TGCGCCAGCAGCTTGGGACCCGAGGATCTCGAGACCCAGTACTTC.

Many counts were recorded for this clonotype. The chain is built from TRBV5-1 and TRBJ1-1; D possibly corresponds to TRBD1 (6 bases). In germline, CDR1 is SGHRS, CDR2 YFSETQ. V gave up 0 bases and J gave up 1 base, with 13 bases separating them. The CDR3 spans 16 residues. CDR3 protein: CASSLDRVIGNTEAFF. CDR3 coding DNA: TGCGCCAGCAGCTTGGACAGGGTAATAGGGAACACTGAAGCTTTCTTT.

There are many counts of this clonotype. CDR3 in amino acids: CASTLGGVGYEQYF. DNA of the CDR3: TGTGCCAGCACCCTGGGAGGGGTGGGCTACGAGCAGTACTTC. The V call is TRBV6-6, the J call TRBJ2-7, with 7 bases aligning to TRBD2. Germline-derived CDR1 and CDR2 are MNHNY and SVGAGI (reference sequence). CDR3 length: 14 amino acids. V shed 7 bases and J 3 bases; nucleotides not matched to a gene: 9.

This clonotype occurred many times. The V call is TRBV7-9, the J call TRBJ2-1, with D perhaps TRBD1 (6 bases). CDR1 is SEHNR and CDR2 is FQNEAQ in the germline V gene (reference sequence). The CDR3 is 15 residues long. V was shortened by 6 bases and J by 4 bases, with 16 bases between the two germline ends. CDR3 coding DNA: TGTGCCAGCAGTCCTACAGGGCCCGATTACAATGAGCAGTTCTTC. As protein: CASSPTGPDYNEQFF.

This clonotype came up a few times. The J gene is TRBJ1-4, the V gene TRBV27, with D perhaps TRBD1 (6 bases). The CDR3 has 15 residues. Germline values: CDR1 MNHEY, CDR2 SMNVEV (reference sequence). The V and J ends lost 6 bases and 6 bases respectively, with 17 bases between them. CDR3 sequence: CASSIQQGTHEKLFF. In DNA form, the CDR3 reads TGTGCCAGCAGCATACAACAGGGCACGCATGAAAAACTGTTTTTT.

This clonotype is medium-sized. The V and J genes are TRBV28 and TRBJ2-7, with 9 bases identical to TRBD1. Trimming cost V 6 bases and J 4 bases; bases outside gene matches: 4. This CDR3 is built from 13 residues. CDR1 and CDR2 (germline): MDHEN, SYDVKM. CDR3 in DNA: TGTGCCAGCAGGACAGGGGGACGGTACGAGCAGTACTTC. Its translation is CASRTGGRYEQYF.

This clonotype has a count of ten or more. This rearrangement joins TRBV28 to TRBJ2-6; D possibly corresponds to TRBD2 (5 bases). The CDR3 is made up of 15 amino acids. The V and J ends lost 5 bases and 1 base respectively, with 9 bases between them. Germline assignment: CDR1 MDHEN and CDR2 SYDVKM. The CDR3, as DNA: TGTGCCAGCAGTCCCCCGGGGTCTGGGGCCAACGTCCTGACTTTC. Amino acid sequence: CASSPPGSGANVLTF.

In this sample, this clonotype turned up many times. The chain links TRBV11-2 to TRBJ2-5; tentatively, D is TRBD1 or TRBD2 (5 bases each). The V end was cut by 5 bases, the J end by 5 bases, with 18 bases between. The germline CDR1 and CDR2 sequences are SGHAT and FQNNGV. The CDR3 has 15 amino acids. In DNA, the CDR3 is TGTGCCAGCAGCAAAACCGGGACCTACATGGAGACCCAGTACTTC. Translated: CASSKTGTYMETQYF.

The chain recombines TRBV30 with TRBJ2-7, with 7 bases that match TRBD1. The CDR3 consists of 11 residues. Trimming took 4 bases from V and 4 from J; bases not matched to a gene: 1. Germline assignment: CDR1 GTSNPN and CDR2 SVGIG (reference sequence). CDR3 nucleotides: TGTGCCTGGACGACAGGGTACGAGCAGTACTTC. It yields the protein CAWTTGYEQYF.

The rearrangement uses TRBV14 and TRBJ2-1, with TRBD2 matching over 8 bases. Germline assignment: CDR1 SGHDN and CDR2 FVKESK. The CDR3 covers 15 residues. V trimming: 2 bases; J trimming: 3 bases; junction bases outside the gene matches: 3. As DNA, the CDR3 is TGTGCCAGCAGCCAAAGACTAGCGTACTACAATGAGCAGTTCTTC. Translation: CASSQRLAYYNEQFF.